This T cell receptor (beta chain) was recovered during a study of T cell repertoires in cytomegalovirus infection. The CDR3 has 14 amino acids. The junction had 3 bases not matched to a gene; V was cut back by 5 bases and J by 0 bases. Looked up from germline, CDR1 is SEHNR and CDR2 is FQNEAQ (reference sequence). From the reads, TCRdb called clonotypes with MiXCR, one entry per CDR3 protein. The sample has over 300,000 distinct CDR3 sequences, more than 8% seen once; the top ten hold about 4.5%. Ten or more counts support this clonotype. The source of this sequence is a human donor in good health (CMV status not recorded). Some clones in this sample may be carry-over from other donors' samples. Sequencing was done on a sample of PBMCs. This chain links TRBV7-9 with TRBJ1-1, with 7 bases aligning to TRBD1. CDR3 in amino acids: CASSLQGLNTEAFF. In nucleotides, the CDR3 is TGTGCCAGCAGCCTACAGGGGTTGAACACTGAAGCTTTCTTT.